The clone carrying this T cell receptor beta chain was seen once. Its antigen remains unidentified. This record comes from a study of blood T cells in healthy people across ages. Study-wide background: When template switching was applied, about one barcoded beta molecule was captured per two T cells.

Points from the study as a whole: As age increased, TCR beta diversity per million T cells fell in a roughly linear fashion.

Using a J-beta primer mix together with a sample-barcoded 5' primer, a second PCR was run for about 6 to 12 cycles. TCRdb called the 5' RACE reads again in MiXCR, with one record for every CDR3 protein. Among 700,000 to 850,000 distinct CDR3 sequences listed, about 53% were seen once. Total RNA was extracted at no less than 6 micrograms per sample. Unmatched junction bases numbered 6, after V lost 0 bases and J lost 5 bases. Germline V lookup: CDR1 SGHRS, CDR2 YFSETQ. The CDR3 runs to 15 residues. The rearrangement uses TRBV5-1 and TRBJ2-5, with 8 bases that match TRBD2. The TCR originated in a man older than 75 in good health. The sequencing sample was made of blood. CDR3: CASSLDGRARETQYF. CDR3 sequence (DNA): TGCGCCAGCAGCTTGGACGGGAGGGCCAGGGAGACCCAGTACTTC.